This TCR beta chain was obtained from a study of blood T cell repertoires in COVID-19. The length of the CDR3 is 13 residues. CDR1 and CDR2 (germline): MNHEY, SVGAGI. The V and J ends lost 8 bases and 4 bases respectively, with 14 bases between them. Per the original methods: Amplified reference gene primers provided the basis for estimating nucleated cell counts. Assay used: immunoSEQ multiplex PCR; TCRdb lists only in-frame clones, some missing. D and trimming come from the DNA, and the V and J calls and clone size come from that table. The sample shows 400,000 to 550,000 clones, roughly 91% of them seen only once.

The sample was peripheral blood. V and J are TRBV6-5 and TRBJ2-5; D not resolved. The source is a woman younger than 45 with acute or convalescent COVID-19. The CDR3 DNA reads TGTGCCAGCCTCGACCGCAACAGAGAGACCCAGTACTTC. Protein: CASLDRNRETQYF.